Here is one T cell receptor beta chain with its context. Its antigen is currently unknown. The sample originates from a study of blood T cells in healthy people across ages. Study-wide results and caveats: Because sorting was not performed, PBMCs prevented conclusive naive versus antigen-experienced comparison.

Then a second PCR, running roughly 7 to 11 cycles, was carried out with a sample-barcoded 5' primer and a J-beta primer mix. In TCRdb, the 5' RACE reads were re-called with MiXCR into one record per CDR3 protein. Counted here are some 790,000 distinct CDR3 sequences, 25% to 30% occurring once; the ten biggest clones make up approximately 15%. The junction had 8 bases not matched to a gene; V was cut back by 6 bases and J by 5 bases. CDR3 length: 14 amino acids. V usage is TRBV12-3 or TRBV12-4 and J usage is TRBJ2-3, with 7 bases fitting TRBD2. Sequencing was done on a sample of blood. The TCR was taken from a woman aged 80 or over in good health. This chain's CDR3 is CASSQDRGVDTQYF. The CDR3 region has the DNA TGTGCCAGCAGCCAAGATCGGGGGGTAGATACGCAGTATTTT.